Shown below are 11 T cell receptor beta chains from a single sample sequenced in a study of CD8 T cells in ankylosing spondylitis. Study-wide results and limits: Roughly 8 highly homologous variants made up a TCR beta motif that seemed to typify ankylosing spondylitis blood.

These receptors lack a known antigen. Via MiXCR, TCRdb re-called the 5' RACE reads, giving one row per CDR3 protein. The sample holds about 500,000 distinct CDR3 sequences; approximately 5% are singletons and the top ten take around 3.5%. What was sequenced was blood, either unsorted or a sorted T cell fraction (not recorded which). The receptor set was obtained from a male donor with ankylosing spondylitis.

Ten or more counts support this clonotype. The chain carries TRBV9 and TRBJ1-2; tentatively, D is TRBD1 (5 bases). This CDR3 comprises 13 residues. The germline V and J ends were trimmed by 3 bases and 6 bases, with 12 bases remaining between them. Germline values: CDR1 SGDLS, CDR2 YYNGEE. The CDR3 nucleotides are TGTGCCAGCAGCGCGGTGGTCAGGGATGGCTACACCTTC. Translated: CASSAVVRDGYTF.

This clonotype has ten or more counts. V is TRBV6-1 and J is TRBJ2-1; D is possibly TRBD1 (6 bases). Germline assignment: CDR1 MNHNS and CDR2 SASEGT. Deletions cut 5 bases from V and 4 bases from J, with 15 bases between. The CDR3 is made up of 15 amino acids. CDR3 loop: CASSPGTPTYNEQFF. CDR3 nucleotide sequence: TGTGCCAGCAGTCCCGGGACACCGACATACAATGAGCAGTTCTTC.

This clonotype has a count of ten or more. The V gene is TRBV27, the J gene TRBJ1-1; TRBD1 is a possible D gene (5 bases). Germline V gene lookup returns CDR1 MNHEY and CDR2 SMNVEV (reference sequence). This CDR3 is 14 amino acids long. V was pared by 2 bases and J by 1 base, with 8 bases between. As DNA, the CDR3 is TGTGCCAGCAGTTTAATTGGGGCGAACACTGAAGCTTTCTTT. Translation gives CASSLIGANTEAFF.

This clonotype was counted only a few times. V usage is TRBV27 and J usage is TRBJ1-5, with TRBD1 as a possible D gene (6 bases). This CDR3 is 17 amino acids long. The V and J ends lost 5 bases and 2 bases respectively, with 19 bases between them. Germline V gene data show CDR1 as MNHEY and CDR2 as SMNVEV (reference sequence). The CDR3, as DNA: TGTGCCAGCAGTCCGGCCGGGGGGGCGCGGGGCAATCAGCCCCAGCATTTT. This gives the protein CASSPAGGARGNQPQHF.

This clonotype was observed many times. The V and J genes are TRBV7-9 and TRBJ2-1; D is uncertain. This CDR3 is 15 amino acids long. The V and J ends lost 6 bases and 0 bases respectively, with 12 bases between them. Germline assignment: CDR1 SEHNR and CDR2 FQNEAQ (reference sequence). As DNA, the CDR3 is TGTGCCAGCAGTTTGCCCGGTAGCTCCTACAATGAGCAGTTCTTC. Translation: CASSLPGSSYNEQFF.

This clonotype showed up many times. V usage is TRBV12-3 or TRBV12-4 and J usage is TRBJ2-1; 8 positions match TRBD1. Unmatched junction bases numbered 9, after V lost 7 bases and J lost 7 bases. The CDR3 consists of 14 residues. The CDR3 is CASNPWTGTNEQFF. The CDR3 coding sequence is TGTGCCAGCAACCCTTGGACAGGGACAAATGAGCAGTTCTTC.

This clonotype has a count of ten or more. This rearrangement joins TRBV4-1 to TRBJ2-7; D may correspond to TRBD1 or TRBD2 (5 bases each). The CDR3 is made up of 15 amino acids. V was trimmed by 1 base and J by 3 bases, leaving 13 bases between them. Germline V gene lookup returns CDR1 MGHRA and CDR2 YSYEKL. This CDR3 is CASSQAHRGDYEQYF. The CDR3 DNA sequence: TGCGCCAGCAGCCAAGCCCACAGAGGGGACTACGAGCAGTACTTC.

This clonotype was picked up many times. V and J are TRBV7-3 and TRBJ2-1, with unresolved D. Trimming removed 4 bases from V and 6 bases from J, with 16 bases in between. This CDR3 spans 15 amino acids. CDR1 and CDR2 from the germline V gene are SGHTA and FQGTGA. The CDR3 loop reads CASSSKGNPFNEQFF. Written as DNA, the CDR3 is TGTGCCAGCAGCTCAAAGGGTAATCCATTCAATGAGCAGTTCTTC.

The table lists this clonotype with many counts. Here the CDR3 reads CASSSPGQGSDTQYF. DNA of the CDR3: TGTGCCAGCAGCTCACCGGGACAGGGATCAGATACGCAGTATTTT. V is TRBV28 and J is TRBJ2-3; 9 nucleotides align to TRBD1. V was clipped by 6 bases and J by 4 bases; unmatched bases: 8. CDR3 length equals 15 residues. CDR1 and CDR2 (germline): MDHEN, SYDVKM.

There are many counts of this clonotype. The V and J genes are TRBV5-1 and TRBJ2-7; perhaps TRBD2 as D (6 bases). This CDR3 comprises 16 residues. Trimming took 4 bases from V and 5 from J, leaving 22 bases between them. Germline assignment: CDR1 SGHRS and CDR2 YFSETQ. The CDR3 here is CASSPTGSGALDEQYF. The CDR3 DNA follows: TGCGCCAGCAGCCCCACAGGCTCGGGAGCCCTGGACGAGCAGTACTTC.

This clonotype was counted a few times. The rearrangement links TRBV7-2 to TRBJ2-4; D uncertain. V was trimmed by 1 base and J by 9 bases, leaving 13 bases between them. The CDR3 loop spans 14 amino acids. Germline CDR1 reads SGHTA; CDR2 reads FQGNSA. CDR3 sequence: CASSLDDIGSIQYF. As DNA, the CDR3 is TGTGCCAGCAGCTTAGATGACATTGGGTCCATTCAGTACTTC. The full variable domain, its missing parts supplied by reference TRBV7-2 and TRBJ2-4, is GAGVSQSPSNKVTEKGKDVELRCDPISGHTALYWYRQSLGQGLEFLIYFQGNSAPDKSGLPSDRFSAERTGGSVSTLTIQRTQQEDSAVYLCASSLDDIGSIQYFGAGTRLSVL.